This TCR beta chain was sequenced in a study of shared clonotypes between healthy human individuals. For the study at large: Per donor, three plates held CD4 naive cells, three held CD4 memory, two held CD8 naive and one held CD8 memory.

Worth noting for this clone: Its antigen remains unknown.

Looked up from germline, CDR1 is SGHAT and CDR2 is FQNNGV. V shed 7 bases, J shed 6 bases, and the junction held 7 bases outside the gene matches. This CDR3 has 13 residues. Clones were read by immunoSEQ multiplex PCR, and TCRdb kept only the in-frame ones, dropping some. This table holds approximately 1,000,000 clones, around three quarters found once. Findings of the study overall: Among the subsets, naive ones generally showed larger estimated richness than memory ones. Sharing across four donors was highest in naive CD4 (about 5%) and lowest in memory CD8 (0.4%).

The V gene is TRBV11-2, the J gene TRBJ1-1; 8 nucleotides line up with TRBD1. This clonotype was sampled from a young man in good health. Some clones in this sample may be carry-over from other donors' samples. The material sequenced was memory CD4+ T cells from PBMCs. Sample subset: CD45RA-negative fraction. CDR3 loop: CASNYRGGPEAFF. The DNA for the CDR3 is TGTGCCAGCAACTACAGGGGGGGCCCTGAAGCTTTCTTT.